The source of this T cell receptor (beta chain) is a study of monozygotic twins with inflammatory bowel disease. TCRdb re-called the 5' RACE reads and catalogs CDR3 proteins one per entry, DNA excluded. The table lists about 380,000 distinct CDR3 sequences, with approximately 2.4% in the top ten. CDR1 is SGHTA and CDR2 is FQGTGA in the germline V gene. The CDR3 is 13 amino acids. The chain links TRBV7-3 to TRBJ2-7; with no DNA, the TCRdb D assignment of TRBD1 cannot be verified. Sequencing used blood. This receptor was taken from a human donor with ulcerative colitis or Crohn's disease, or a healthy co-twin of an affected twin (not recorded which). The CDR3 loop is CASSLRGSGEQYF. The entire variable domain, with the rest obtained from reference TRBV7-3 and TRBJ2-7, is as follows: GAGVSQTPSNKVTEKGKYVELRCDPISGHTALYWYRQSLGQGPEFLIYFQGTGAADDSGLPNDRFFAVRPEGSVSTLKIQRTERGDSAVYLCASSLRGSGEQYFGPGTRLTVT.